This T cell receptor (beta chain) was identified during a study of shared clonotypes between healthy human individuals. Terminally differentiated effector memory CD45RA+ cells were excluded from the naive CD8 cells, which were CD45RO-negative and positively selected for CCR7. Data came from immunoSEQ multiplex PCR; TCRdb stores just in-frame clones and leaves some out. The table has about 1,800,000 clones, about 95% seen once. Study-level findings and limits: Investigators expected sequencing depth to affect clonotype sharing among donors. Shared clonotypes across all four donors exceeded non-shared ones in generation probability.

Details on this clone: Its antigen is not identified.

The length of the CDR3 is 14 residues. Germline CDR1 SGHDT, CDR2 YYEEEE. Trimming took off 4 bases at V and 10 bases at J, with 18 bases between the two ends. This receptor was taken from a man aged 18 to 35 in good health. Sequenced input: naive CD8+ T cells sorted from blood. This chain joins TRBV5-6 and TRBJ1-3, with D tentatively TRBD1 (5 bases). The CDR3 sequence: CASSPGVGVETIYF. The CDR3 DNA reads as TGTGCCAGCAGCCCTGGGGTAGGGGTGGAGACCATATATTTT.